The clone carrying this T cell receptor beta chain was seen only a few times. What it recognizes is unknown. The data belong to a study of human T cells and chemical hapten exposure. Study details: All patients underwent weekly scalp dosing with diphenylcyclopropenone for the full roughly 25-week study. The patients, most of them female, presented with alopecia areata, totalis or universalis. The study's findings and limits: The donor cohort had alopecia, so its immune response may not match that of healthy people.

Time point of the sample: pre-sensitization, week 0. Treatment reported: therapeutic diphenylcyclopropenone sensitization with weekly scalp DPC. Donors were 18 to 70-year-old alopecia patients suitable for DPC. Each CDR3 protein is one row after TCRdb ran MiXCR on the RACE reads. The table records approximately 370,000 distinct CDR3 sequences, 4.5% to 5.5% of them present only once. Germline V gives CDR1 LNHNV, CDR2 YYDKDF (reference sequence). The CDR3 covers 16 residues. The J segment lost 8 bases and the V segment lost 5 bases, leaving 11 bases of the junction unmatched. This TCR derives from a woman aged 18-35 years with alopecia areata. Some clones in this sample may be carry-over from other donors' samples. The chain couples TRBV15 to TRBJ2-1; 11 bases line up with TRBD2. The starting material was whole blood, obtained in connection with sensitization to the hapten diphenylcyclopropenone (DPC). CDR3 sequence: CATSERIAGGPYEQFF. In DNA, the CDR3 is TGTGCCACCAGCGAGAGAATAGCGGGGGGGCCCTATGAGCAGTTCTTC.